A few counts support the clone carrying this T cell receptor (beta chain). The antigen is unknown. Using quantitative 5'-RACE with molecular barcodes, the authors made TCR beta libraries. Via MiXCR, TCRdb re-called the 5' RACE reads, giving one row per CDR3 protein. The sample shows approximately 150,000 distinct CDR3 sequences, roughly 18% of them seen only once. This record belongs to a study of CD8 T cells in ankylosing spondylitis. Regarding the study as a whole: There was reportedly significant enrichment of clones that were disease-linked in matched ankylosing spondylitis synovial fluid. A motif of roughly 8 highly homologous TCR beta variants was seen as apparently characteristic of ankylosing spondylitis blood. Researchers report that disease-linked clones proved CD8+ and relatively rare in peripheral blood.

The CDR3 extends over 18 amino acids. The germline V gene encodes CDR1 SGHAT and CDR2 FQNNGV. Losses at the gene ends were 0 bases for V and 0 bases for J; bases not matched to a gene: 10. Sequenced: blood, either unsorted or a sorted T cell fraction (not recorded which). The sequence came from a male donor with ankylosing spondylitis. The chain combines TRBV11-2 with TRBJ1-1, with 7 bases identical to TRBD1. The CDR3 DNA is TGTGCCAGCAGCTTAGATCTAACAGGGGACCGAATGAACACTGAAGCTTTCTTT. This gives the protein CASSLDLTGDRMNTEAFF.